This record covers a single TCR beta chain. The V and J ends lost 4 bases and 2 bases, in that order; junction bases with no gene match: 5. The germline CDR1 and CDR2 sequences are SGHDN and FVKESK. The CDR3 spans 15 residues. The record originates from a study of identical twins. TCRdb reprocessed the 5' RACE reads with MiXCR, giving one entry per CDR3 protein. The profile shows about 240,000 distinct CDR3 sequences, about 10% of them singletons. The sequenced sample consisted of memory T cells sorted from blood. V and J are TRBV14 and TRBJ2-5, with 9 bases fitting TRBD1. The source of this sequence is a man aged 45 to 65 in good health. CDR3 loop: CASSPMDRGQETQYF. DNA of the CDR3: TGTGCCAGCAGCCCTATGGACAGGGGTCAAGAGACCCAGTACTTC.